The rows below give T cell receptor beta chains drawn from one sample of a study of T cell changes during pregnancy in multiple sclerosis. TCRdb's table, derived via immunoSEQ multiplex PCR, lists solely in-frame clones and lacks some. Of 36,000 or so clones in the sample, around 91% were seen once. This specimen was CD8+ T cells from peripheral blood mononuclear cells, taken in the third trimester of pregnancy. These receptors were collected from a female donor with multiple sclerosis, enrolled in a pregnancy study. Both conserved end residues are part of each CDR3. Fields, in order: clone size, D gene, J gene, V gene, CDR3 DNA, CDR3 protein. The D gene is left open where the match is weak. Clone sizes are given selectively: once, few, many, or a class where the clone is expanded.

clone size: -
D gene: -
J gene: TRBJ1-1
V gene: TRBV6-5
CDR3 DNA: TGTGCCAGCAGTTTAGCGGCATTGAACACTGAAGCTTTCTTT
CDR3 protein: CASSLAALNTEAFF

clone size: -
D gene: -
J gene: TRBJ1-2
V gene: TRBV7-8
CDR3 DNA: TGTGCCAGCAGGGGGGGGTGGGACGAACTCTATGGCTACACCTTC
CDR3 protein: CASRGGWDELYGYTF

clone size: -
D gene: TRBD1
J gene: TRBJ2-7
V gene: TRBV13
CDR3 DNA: TGTGCCAGCAGCTCCGGGACAGGGGGAGTCTCTTCCTACGAGCAGTACTTC
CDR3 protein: CASSSGTGGVSSYEQYF

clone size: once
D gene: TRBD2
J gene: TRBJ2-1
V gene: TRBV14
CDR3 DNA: TGTGCCAGCAGCCACTGGCCGGGACTAGCGGGATATGAGCAGTTCTTC
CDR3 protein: CASSHWPGLAGYEQFF

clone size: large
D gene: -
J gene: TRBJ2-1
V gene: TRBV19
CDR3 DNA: TGTGCCAGTAGCCAGGCAGGGGTGGACTACAATGAGCAGTTCTTC
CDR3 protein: CASSQAGVDYNEQFF

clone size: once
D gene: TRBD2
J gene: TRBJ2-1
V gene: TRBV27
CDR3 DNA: TGTGCCAGCAGTCTAGCGGGATTGTACAATGAGCAGTTCTTC
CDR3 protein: CASSLAGLYNEQFF

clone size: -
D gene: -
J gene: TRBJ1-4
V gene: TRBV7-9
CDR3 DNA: TGTGCCAGCAGGTACAGGGATGAAAAACTGTTTTTT
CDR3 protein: CASRYRDEKLFF

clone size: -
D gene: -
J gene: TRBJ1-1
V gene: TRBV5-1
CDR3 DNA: TGCGCCAGCAGCGGGGGCCACTCTAATGAAGCTTTCTTT
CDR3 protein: CASSGGHSNEAFF

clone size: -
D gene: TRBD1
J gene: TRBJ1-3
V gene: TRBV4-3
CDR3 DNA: TGCGCCAGCAGCCAAGAAGGGGGGCAGGGGGCTGGAAACACCATATATTTT
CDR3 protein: CASSQEGGQGAGNTIYF

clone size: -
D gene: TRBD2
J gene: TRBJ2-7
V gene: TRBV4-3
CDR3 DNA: TGCGCCAGCAGCCCTGGGACTAGCGGGAGCGCCTACGAGCAGTACTTC
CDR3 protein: CASSPGTSGSAYEQYF

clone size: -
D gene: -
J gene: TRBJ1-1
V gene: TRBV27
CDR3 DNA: TGTGCCAGCAGGGCCCCAGGTAACACTGAAGCTTTCTTT
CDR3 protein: CASRAPGNTEAFF

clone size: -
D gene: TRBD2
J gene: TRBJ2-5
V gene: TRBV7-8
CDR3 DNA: TGTGCCAGCAGATATTTTGACGGGGGGGCTGGAGAGACCCAGTACTTC
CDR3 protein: CASRYFDGGAGETQYF

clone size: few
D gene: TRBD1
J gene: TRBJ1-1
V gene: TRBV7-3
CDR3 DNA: TGTGCCAGCAGCTTAGCAGGGACAGCTAACACTGAAGCTTTCTTT
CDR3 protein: CASSLAGTANTEAFF

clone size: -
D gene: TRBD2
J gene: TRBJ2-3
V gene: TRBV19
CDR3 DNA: TGTGCCAGTAGTACAATAGCGGGGGGAGCAGATACGCAGTATTTT
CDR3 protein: CASSTIAGGADTQYF

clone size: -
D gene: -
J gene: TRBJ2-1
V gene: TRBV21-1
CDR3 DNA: TGTGCCAGCAGCAAAGCTAGGCTAGCGGCCGACCTTACTTACAATGAGCAGTTCTTC
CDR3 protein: CASSKARLAADLTYNEQFF

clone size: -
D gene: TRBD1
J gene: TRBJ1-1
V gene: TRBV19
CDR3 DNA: TGTGCCACCGACAGGGGCGCCAACACTGAAGCTTTCTTT
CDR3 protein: CATDRGANTEAFF

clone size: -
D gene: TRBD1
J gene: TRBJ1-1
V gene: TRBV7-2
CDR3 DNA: TGTGCCAGCAGCTTAGGGACAGGGAACACTGAAGCTTTCTTT
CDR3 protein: CASSLGTGNTEAFF

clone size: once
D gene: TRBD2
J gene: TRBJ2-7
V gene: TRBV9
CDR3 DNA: TGTGCCAGCAGCCTAGCGGGGGGAACCCACGAGCAGTACTTC
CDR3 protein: CASSLAGGTHEQYF

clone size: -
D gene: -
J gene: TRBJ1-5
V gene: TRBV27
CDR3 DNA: TGTGCCAGCGGATGGACGGACTATAGCAATCAGCCCCAGCATTTT
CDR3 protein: CASGWTDYSNQPQHF

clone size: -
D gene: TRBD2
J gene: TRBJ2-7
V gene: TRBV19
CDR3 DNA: TGTGCCAGTAGTATAACGGGGAGCGGGACCTACGAGCAGTACTTC
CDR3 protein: CASSITGSGTYEQYF

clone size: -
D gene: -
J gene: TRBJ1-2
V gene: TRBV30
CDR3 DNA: TGTGCCTGGAGTGTACCGGGGAGGGGCTACACCTTC
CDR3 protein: CAWSVPGRGYTF

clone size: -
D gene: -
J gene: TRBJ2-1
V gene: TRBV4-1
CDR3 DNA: TGCGCCAGCAGCCGAGATAGCGGTTACTACAATGAGCAGTTCTTC
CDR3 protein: CASSRDSGYYNEQFF

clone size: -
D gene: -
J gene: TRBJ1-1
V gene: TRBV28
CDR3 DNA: TGTGCCAGCAGTTTTTCGGTGAACACTGAAGCTTTCTTT
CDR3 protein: CASSFSVNTEAFF

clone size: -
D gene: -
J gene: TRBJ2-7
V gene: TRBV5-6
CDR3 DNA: TGTGCCAGCAGCTTTAGGACAACGACTCACTACGAGCAGTACTTC
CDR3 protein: CASSFRTTTHYEQYF

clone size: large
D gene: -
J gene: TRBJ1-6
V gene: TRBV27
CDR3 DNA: TGTGCCAGCAGCTTAACCACCAGGGGTAATTCACCCCTCCACTTT
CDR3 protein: CASSLTTRGNSPLHF

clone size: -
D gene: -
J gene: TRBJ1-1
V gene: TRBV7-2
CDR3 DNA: TGTGCCAGCAGCCCGACTGATATCACTGAAGCTTTCTTT
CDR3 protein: CASSPTDITEAFF

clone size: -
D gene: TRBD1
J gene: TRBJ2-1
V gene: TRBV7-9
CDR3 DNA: TGTGCCAGCAGCTCTGGACAGGGGGCATTAAATGAGCAGTTCTTC
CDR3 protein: CASSSGQGALNEQFF

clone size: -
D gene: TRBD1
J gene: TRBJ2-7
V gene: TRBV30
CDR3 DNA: TGTGCCTGGAGCTCGTCCGGGACAGGCCTCTACGAGCAGTACTTC
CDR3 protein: CAWSSSGTGLYEQYF

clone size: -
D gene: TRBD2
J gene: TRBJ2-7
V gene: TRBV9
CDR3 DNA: TGTGCCAGCAGTGAAGCGGGAGTGTCCTACGAGCAGTACTTC
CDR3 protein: CASSEAGVSYEQYF

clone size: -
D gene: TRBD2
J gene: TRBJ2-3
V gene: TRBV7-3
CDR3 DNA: TGTGCCAACGACCGGGGGGATTCCCCAGATACGCAGTATTTT
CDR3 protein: CANDRGDSPDTQYF

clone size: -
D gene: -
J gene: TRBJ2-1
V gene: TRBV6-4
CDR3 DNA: TGTGCCAGCAGTGACGACAGTTACAATGAGCAGTTCTTC
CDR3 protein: CASSDDSYNEQFF

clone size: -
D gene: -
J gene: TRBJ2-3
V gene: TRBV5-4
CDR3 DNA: TGTGCCAGCAGCTTTCTTCCCGAGGGAGCGCCAGATACGCAGTATTTT
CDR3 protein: CASSFLPEGAPDTQYF

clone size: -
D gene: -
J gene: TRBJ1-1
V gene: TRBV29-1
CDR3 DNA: TGCAGCGTGGACAGTTACACTGAAGCTTTCTTT
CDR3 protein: CSVDSYTEAFF

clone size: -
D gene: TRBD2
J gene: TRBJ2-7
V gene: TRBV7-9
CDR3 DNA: TGTGCCAGCAGCCCTCGGACTAGCGAACACGTCTACGAGCAGTACTTC
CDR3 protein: CASSPRTSEHVYEQYF

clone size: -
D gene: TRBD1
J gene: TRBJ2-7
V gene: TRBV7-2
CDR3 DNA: TGTGCCAGCAGCTCGGGACAGGGGATTGTGACTTTCATCGAGCAGTACTTC
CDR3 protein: CASSSGQGIVTFIEQYF

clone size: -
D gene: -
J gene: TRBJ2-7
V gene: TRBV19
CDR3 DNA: TGTGCCAGTAGTATAGTCCCAGGGAACTACGAGCAGTACTTC
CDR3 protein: CASSIVPGNYEQYF

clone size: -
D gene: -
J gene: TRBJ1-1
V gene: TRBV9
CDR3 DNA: TGTGCCAGCAGCTTGGGGGCGAACACTGAAGCTTTCTTT
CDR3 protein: CASSLGANTEAFF

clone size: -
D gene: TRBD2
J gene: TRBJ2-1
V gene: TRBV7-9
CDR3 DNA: TGTGCCAGCAGCTTAGGTAAAGCGGGGGAGCAGTTCTTC
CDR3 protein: CASSLGKAGEQFF

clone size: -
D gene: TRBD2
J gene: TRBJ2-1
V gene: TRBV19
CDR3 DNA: TGTGCCAGTAGTATATCCCTGTGGGTAGCGGGGACCTACAATGAGCAGTTCTTC
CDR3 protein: CASSISLWVAGTYNEQFF

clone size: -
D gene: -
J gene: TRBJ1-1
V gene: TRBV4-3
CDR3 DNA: TGCGCCAGCAGCCAAGAGTTAGGAAGCGGTGCTGAAGCTTTCTTT
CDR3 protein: CASSQELGSGAEAFF

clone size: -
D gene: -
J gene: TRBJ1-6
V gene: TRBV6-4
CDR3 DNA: TGTGCCAGCGGAACAGGGATCGATAATTCACCCCTCCACTTT
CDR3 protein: CASGTGIDNSPLHF

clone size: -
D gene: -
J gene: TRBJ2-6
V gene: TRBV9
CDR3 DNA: TGTGCCAGCAGCGTAGTTAGGAGGTCTGGGGCCAACGTCCTGACTTTC
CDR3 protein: CASSVVRRSGANVLTF

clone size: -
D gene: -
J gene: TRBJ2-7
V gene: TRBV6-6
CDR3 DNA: TGTGCCAGCAGTTACTCTGGGCACCCCGACTACGAGCAGTACTTC
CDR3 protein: CASSYSGHPDYEQYF

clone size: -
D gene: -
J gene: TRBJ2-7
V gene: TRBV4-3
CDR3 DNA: TGCGCCAGCAGCCAGTTTCTGGGACTCAGCTACGAGCAGTACTTC
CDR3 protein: CASSQFLGLSYEQYF

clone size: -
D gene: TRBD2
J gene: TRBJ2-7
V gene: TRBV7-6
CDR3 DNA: TGTGCCAGCAGTCTTCTAGCGGGGGTGAACTACGAGCAGTACTTC
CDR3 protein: CASSLLAGVNYEQYF

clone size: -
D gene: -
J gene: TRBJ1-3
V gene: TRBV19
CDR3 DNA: TGTGCCAGTAGTACCCACAGGGCTGTTGGAAACACCATATATTTT
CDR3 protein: CASSTHRAVGNTIYF

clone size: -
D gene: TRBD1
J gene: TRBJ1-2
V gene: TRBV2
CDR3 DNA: TGTGCCAGCAGGGTTGACAGGGTGGGCTACACCTTC
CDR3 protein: CASRVDRVGYTF

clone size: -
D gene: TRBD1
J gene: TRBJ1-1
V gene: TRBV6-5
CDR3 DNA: TGTGCCAGCAGTCAGGGGGCGGGAGAAGCTTTCTTT
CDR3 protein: CASSQGAGEAFF

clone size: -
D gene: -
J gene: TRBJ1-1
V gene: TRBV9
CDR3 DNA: TGTGCCAGCAGCGCTGGGGGGGAGCCCTCCATGAACACTGAAGCTTTCTTT
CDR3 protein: CASSAGGEPSMNTEAFF

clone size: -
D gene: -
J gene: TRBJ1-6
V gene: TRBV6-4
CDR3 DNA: TGTGCCAGCAATTCAGGGATTAGGAGCTCCTATAATTCACCCCTCCACTTT
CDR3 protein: CASNSGIRSSYNSPLHF

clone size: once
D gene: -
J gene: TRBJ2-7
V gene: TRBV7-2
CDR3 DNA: TGTGCCAGCAGCTTTCGGCGGGGTGACGGGGCCTACGAGCAGTACTTC
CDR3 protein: CASSFRRGDGAYEQYF

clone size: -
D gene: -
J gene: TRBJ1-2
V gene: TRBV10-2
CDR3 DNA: TGCGCCAGCAGTGAGGACAGCCCTAACTATGGCTACACCTTC
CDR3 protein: CASSEDSPNYGYTF

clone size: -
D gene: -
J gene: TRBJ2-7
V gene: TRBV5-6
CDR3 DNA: TGTGCCAGCAGCTTCGGGGGCTCCTACGAGCAGTACTTC
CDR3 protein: CASSFGGSYEQYF

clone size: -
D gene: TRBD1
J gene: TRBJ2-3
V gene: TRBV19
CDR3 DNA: TGTGCCAGTACCACAGGGGTGTCAGATACGCAGTATTTT
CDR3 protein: CASTTGVSDTQYF

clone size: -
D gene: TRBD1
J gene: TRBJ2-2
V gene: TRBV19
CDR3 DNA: TGTGCCAGTACCCATGACCGGCCGGGACAGCGTTCTTTAGGCGGGGAGCTGTTTTTT
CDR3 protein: CASTHDRPGQRSLGGELFF